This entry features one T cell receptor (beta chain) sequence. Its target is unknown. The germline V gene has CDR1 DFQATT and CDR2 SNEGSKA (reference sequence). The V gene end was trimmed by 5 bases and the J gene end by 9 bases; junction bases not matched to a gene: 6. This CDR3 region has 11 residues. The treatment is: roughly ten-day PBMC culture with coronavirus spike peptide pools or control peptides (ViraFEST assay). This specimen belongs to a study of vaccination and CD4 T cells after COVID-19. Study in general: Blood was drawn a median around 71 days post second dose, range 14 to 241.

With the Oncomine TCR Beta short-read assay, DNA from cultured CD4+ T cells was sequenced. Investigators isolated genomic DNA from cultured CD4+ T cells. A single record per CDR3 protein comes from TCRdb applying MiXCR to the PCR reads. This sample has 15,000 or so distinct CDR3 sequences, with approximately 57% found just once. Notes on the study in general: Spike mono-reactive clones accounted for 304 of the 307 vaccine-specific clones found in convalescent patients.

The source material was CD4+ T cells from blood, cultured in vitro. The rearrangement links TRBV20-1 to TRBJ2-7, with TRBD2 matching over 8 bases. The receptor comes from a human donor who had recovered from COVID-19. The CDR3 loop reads CSAPGLGRQYF. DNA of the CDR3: TGCAGTGCTCCGGGACTAGGGAGGCAGTACTTC.